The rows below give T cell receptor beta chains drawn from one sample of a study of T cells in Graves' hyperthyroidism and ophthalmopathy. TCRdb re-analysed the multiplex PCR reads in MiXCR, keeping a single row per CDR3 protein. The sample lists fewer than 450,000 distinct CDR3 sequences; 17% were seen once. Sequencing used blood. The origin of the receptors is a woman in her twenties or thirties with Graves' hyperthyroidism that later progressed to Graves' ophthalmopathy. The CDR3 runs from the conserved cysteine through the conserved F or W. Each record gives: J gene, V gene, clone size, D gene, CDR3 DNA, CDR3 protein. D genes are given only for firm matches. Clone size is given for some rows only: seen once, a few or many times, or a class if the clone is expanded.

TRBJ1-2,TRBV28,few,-,TGTGCCAGCAGGGACCTTCAGGGAGTGGGCTACACCTTC,CASRDLQGVGYTF
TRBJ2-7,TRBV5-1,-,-,TGCGCCAGCAGTTGTGGGAGAAGGTACGAGCAGTACTTC,CASSCGRRYEQYF
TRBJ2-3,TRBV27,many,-,TGTGCCAGCAGTCGGGACACAAGCACAGATACGCAGTATTTT,CASSRDTSTDTQYF
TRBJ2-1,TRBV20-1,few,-,TGCAGTGCTAGAGACACGTTGAGGGTGACCCCCGGGGTCTATGCGAATGAGCAGTTCTTC,CSARDTLRVTPGVYANEQFF
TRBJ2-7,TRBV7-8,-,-,TGTGCCAGCAGCGGGGTCGGGCGCTCCTACGAGCAGTACTTC,CASSGVGRSYEQYF
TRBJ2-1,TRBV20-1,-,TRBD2,TGCAGTGCTAGAGCCCAGGCGGGGGGCCCTGAGCAGTTCTTC,CSARAQAGGPEQFF
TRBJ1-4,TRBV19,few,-,TGTGCCAGTAGTCTCAACTCTCGGACAGTCGAAAAACTGTTTTTT,CASSLNSRTVEKLFF
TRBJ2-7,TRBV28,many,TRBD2,TGTGCCAGCAGCAGACTAGCGGATACCTACGAGCAGTACTTC,CASSRLADTYEQYF
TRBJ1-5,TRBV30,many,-,TGTGCCTGGAGAGAGGGGAGCAATCAGCCCCAGCATTTT,CAWREGSNQPQHF
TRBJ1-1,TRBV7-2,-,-,TGTGCCAGCTCAAAAAGGGGTTGGAACACTGAAGCTTTCTTT,CASSKRGWNTEAFF
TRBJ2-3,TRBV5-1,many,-,TGCGCCAGCAGCTTGGCCCCCAACACAGATACGCAGTATTTT,CASSLAPNTDTQYF
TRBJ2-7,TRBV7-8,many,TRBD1,TGTGCCAGCAGCATGGACAGGGAATTCCGCGAGCAGTACTTC,CASSMDREFREQYF
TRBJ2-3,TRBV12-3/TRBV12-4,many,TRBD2,TGTGCCAGCAGTTCATACTCCATTAGCGGGAGGGTCACAGATACGCAGTATTTT,CASSSYSISGRVTDTQYF
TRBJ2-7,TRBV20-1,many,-,TGCAGTGCAAATGAAGGAGGGCGGGGACGGTACGAGCAGTACTTC,CSANEGGRGRYEQYF
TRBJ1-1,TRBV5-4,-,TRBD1,TGTGCCAGCAGCGATCGGACAGGGGGTAACACTGAAGCTTTCTTT,CASSDRTGGNTEAFF
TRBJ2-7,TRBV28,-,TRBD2,TGTGCCAGCAGTTCCGGGACTAGCGGGAGCTTTTTATACGAGCAGTACTTC,CASSSGTSGSFLYEQYF
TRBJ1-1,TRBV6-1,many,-,TGTGCCAGCAGCGCAGATACCACCGCCACTGAAGCTTTCTTT,CASSADTTATEAFF
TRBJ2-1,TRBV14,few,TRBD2,TGTGCCAGCAGCCAAGATGCGGGGGGGGGATTTCAATATGAGCAGTTCTTC,CASSQDAGGGFQYEQFF
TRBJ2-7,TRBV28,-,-,TGTGCCAGCAGTCCGGACAGTGAATCCTACGAGCAGTACTTC,CASSPDSESYEQYF
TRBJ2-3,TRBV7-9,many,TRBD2,TGTGCCAGCAGCTTTACTAGCGGGGACCATACTAGCACAGATACGCAGTATTTT,CASSFTSGDHTSTDTQYF
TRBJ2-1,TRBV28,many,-,TGTGCCAGCAGTTTACACTGGCGGGGCAATGAGCAGTTCTTC,CASSLHWRGNEQFF
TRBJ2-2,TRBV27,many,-,TGTGCCAGCAGTTTCCGCCCCCCCGGACGCGGGGAAGGCACCGGGGAGCTGTTTTTT,CASSFRPPGRGEGTGELFF
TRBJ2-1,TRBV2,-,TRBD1,TGTGCCAGCCTTACAGGGGTACGATACAATGAGCAGTTCTTC,CASLTGVRYNEQFF
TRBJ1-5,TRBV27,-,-,TGTGCCAGCAGTCCCTACAGCGGGAATCAGCCCCAGCATTTT,CASSPYSGNQPQHF
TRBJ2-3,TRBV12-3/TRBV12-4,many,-,TGTGCCAGCAGTTTCTATAGCGGAACTAGCACAGATACGCAGTATTTT,CASSFYSGTSTDTQYF
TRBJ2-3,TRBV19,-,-,TGTGCCAGTAGTAGCCCCCCCGGGACCCCCCTAAGCGATACGCAGTATTTT,CASSSPPGTPLSDTQYF
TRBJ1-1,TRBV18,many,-,TGTGCCAGCTCACCACTCGACAGGCGAGGCACTGAAGCTTTCTTT,CASSPLDRRGTEAFF
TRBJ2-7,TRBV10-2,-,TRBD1,TGCGCCAGCAGGAGGACAGGGGAGCGGCAGTACTTC,CASRRTGERQYF
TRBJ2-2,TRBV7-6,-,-,TGTGCCAGCAGCTTGGGACATAATACCGGGGAGCTGTTTTTT,CASSLGHNTGELFF
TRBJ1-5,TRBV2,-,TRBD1,TGTGCCAGCGGGACAGGGTACGGCAATCAGCCCCAGCATTTT,CASGTGYGNQPQHF
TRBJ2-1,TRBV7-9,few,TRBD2,TGTGCCAGCAGCTTAACGGGACTAGCGGGAGGATCGTTCTTC,CASSLTGLAGGSFF
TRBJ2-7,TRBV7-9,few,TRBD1,TGTGCCAGCAGCTTCGGACAGGATAGGGGTTACGAGCAGTACTTC,CASSFGQDRGYEQYF
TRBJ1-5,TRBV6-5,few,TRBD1,TGTGCCAGCAGTTACGGACAGGGGAGAAATCAGCCCCAGCATTTT,CASSYGQGRNQPQHF
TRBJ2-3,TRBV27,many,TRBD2,TGTGCCAGCAGTACTAGCGGGATATCCCGGTCTACGCAGTATTTT,CASSTSGISRSTQYF
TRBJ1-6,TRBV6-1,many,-,TGTGCCAGCAGTGAATTTGACGGCCGTAATTCACCCCTCCACTTT,CASSEFDGRNSPLHF
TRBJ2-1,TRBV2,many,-,TGTGCCAGCAGTGAATCGGCTAGTCTTAATGAGCAGTTCTTC,CASSESASLNEQFF
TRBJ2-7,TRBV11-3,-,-,TGTGCCAGCAGCCTCAACTGGGGAGGCCAGGACGAGCAGTACTTC,CASSLNWGGQDEQYF
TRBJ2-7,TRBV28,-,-,TGTGCCAGCAGTGTGTCCGAACTAAGGGACTACGAGCAGTACTTC,CASSVSELRDYEQYF
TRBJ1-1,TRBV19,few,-,TGTGCCAGTAGTATAAGGGACACTGAAGCTTTCTTT,CASSIRDTEAFF
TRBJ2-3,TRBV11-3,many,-,TGTGCCAGCAGCTTCACAGGGTTCGGTCCGCAGTATTTT,CASSFTGFGPQYF
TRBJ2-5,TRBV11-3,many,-,TGTGCCAGCAGCTCCTCCCTCGACAGGGTGGGAGGGACCCAGTACTTC,CASSSSLDRVGGTQYF